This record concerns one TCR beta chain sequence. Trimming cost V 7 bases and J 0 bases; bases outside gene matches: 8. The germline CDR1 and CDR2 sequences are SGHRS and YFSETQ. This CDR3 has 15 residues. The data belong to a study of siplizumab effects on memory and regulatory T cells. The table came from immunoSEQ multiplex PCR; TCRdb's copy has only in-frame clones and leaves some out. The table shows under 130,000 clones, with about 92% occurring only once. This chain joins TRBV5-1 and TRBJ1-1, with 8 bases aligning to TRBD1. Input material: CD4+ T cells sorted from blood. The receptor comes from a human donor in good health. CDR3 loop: CASAARTGLNTEAFF. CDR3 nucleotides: TGCGCCAGCGCCGCCAGGACAGGGTTGAACACTGAAGCTTTCTTT.